Listed here is a single TCR beta chain. The antigen remains unidentified. This CDR3 comprises 12 residues. Germline CDR1 and CDR2: SGHTA and FQGNSA. Trimming pared 5 bases from V and 7 bases from J, leaving 11 bases between. Ahead of sequencing, the ViraFEST assay grew antigen-specific CD4+ T cells using viral peptide pools. It was after 10 days of culture that CD4+ T cells were isolated. Convalescent patients had PCR-confirmed SARS-CoV-2 infection between March and December 2020. A few million PBMC were placed in each well, which was supplemented with approximately 9.7 IU/ml IL-2 and around 9.4 ug/ml peptides. On day 3 and again on day 7, half the medium was replaced with IL-2 medium. Sequencing was performed with immunoSEQ multiplex PCR; in TCRdb, only in-frame clones are kept and a portion is missing. The sample yields about 45,000 clones, around 70% seen once. These data originate in a study of vaccination effects on CD4 cells after COVID-19.

Study-wide results and caveats: Clones that were induced by infection or by vaccine showed marked contraction late after vaccination.

The chain is built from TRBV7-2 and TRBJ1-1; D uncertain. The TCR comes from a human donor who had a prior SARS-CoV-2 infection. This specimen was CD4+ T cells from PBMCs cultured with a peptide pool, taken before COVID-19 vaccination. The CDR3 DNA reads TGTGCCAGCAGCCTAAGGACGGGTGAAGCTTTCTTT. Translation: CASSLRTGEAFF.